Listed below are T cell receptor beta chains from one sample, sequenced in a study of T cells after yellow fever vaccination. MiXCR, applied by TCRdb to the 5' RACE reads, yields one record per CDR3 protein. The profile covers 550,000 or so distinct CDR3 sequences, with roughly a fifth appearing a single time and about 13% taken by the ten largest. The sequences come from PBMCs, collected 15 days after the yellow fever booster vaccination. The receptors here all came from a man aged 30 to 45 who received the YFV17D yellow fever vaccine. Both conserved end residues are part of each CDR3. A D gene is named only where the DNA matches it firmly. Not all rows give a size; the values are once, few, many and, for expanded clones, a class.

>TRBV6-5|TRBJ2-5|TRBD1|.
TGTGCCAGCAGTTGCCGATTTACTGACAGGGTTGGAAAGACCCAGTACTTC
CASSCRFTDRVGKTQYF
>TRBV30|TRBJ1-2|.|.
TGTGCCTGGAGTGTACACGGGGGAACGGGTGGCTACACCTTC
CAWSVHGGTGGYTF
>TRBV20-1|TRBJ2-1|TRBD2|.
TGCAGTGCCAGACATACTAGCGGGAGGGACCAGGAGCAGTTCTTC
CSARHTSGRDQEQFF
>TRBV7-9|TRBJ2-5|.|few
TGTGCCAGCAGCTTATGGGGCCTGCTGGAAGAGACCCAGTACTTC
CASSLWGLLEETQYF
>TRBV18|TRBJ1-2|.|.
TGTGCCAGCTCACCCCAGACCGATTATGGCTACACCTTC
CASSPQTDYGYTF
>TRBV7-3|TRBJ2-1|.|.
TGTGCCAGCAGCCCGCATGGAGGTGGGACACTCAACTACAATGAGCAGTTCTTC
CASSPHGGGTLNYNEQFF
>TRBV4-3|TRBJ2-3|TRBD2|few
TGCGCCAGCAGCCAAGTCCCCCGGGAGGGCACAGATACGCAGTATTTT
CASSQVPREGTDTQYF
>TRBV7-2|TRBJ1-2|TRBD1|few
TGTGCCAGCAGCTTCAACCGGGACAGGGCCCCCTATGGCTACACCTTC
CASSFNRDRAPYGYTF
>TRBV3-1|TRBJ2-7|.|.
TGTGCCAGCAGCCAAGATCGGCAGCTATTCTACGAGCAGTACTTC
CASSQDRQLFYEQYF
>TRBV7-9|TRBJ1-2|.|.
TGTGCCAGCAGCTTAGCAGGGTTTAAAGGCTACACCTTC
CASSLAGFKGYTF
>TRBV12-3/TRBV12-4|TRBJ1-2|.|few
TGTGCCAGCAGCCCATCGAGCGGCTACACCTTC
CASSPSSGYTF
>TRBV5-1|TRBJ2-1|.|few
TGCGCCAGCAGCTTGGCAAGGCGCTCCTACAATGAGCAGTTCTTC
CASSLARRSYNEQFF
>TRBV15|TRBJ2-7|.|once
TGTGCCACCAGCAGAGAGGGGCGGGGCCCCTACGAGCAGTACTTC
CATSREGRGPYEQYF
>TRBV28|TRBJ2-7|.|few
TGTGCCAGCAGACTCGGACAGTCCTACGAGCAGTACTTC
CASRLGQSYEQYF
>TRBV18|TRBJ2-7|.|.
TGTGCCAGCTCACCCGTTAGCGAGAACTACGAGCAGTACTTC
CASSPVSENYEQYF
>TRBV10-3|TRBJ2-7|TRBD1|.
TGTGCCATCAAGGGGGGGACAGGGGTGGATTCCGAGCAGTACTTC
CAIKGGTGVDSEQYF
>TRBV11-2|TRBJ2-5|.|.
TGTGCCAGCAGCCGGGACAACCAAGAGACCCAGTACTTC
CASSRDNQETQYF
>TRBV28|TRBJ2-7|.|.
TGTGCCAGCGAGAGCGGGACAGGCTACGAGCAGTACTTC
CASESGTGYEQYF
>TRBV30|TRBJ2-7|TRBD2|.
TGTGCCTGGAGACAACCCCCACTAGCGGGAGGCCCCTACGAGCAGTACTTC
CAWRQPPLAGGPYEQYF
>TRBV4-3|TRBJ2-5|TRBD1|few
TGCGCCAGCAGCCAAGGGGGACAGGGACAGACCCAGTACTTC
CASSQGGQGQTQYF